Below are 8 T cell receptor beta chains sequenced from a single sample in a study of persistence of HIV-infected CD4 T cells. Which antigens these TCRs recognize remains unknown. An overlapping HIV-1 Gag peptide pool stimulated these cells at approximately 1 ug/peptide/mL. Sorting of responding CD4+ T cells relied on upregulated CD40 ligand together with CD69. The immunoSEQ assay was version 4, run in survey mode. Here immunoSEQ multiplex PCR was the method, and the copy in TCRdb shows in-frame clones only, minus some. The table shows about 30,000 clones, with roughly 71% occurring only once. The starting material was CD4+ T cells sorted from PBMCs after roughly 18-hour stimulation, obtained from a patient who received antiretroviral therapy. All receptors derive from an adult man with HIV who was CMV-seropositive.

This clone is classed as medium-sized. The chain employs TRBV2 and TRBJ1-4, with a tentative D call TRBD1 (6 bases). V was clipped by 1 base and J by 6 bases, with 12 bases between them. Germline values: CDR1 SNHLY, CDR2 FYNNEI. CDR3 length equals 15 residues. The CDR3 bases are TGTGCCAGCAGTGAAGGAGGGGGGCGATATGAAAAACTGTTTTTT. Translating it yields CASSEGGGRYEKLFF.

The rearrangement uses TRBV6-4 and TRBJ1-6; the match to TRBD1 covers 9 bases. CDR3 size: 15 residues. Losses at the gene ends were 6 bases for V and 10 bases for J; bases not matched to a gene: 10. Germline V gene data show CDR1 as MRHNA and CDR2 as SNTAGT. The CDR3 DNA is TGTGCCAGCAGCCCTTCGGGACAGGGCGGGTCACCCCTCCACTTT. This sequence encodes CASSPSGQGGSPLHF.

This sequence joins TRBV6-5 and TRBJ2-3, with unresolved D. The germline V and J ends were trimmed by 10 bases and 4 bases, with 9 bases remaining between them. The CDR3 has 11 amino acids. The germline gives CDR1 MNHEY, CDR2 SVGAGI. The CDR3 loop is CATHEADTQYF. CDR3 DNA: TGTGCCACCCATGAGGCAGATACGCAGTATTTT.

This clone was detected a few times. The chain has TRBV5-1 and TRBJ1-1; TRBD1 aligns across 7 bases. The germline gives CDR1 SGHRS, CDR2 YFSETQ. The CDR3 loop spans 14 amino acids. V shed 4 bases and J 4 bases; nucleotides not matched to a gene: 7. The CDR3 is CASSQSGGVTEAFF. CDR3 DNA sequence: TGCGCCAGCAGCCAATCAGGGGGTGTCACTGAAGCTTTCTTT.

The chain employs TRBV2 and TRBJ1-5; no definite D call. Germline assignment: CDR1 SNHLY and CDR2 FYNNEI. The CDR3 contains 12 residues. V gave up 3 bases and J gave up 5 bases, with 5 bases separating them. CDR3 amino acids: CASSDPDQPQHF. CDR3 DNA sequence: TGTGCCAGCAGTGACCCAGATCAGCCCCAGCATTTT.

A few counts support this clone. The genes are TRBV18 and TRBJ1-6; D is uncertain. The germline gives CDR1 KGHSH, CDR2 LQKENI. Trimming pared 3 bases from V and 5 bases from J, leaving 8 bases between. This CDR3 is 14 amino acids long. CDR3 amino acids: CASSPYADNSPLHF. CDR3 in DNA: TGTGCCAGCTCACCGTACGCGGATAATTCACCCCTCCACTTT. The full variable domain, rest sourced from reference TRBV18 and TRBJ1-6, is NAGVMQNPRHLVRRRGQEARLRCSPMKGHSHVYWYRQLPEEGLKFMVYLQKENIIDESGMPKERFSAEFPKEGPSILRIQQVVRGDSAAYFCASSPYADNSPLHFGNGTRLTVT.

CDR3 amino acids: CASKLTGSVNTEAFF. The CDR3 DNA reads TGTGCCAGCAAGCTGACAGGGAGCGTGAACACTGAAGCTTTCTTT. The chain employs TRBV27 and TRBJ1-1; 7 nucleotides agree with TRBD1. The CDR3 consists of 15 residues. The junction had 8 bases not matched to a gene; V was cut back by 7 bases and J by 0 bases. Germline values: CDR1 MNHEY, CDR2 SMNVEV (reference sequence).

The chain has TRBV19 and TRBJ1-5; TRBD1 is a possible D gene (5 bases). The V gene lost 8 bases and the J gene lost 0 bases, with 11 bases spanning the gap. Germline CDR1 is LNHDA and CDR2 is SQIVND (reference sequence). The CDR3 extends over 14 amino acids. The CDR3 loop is CASDLQGSNQPQHF. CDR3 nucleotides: TGTGCCAGTGACCTTCAGGGTAGCAATCAGCCCCAGCATTTT.